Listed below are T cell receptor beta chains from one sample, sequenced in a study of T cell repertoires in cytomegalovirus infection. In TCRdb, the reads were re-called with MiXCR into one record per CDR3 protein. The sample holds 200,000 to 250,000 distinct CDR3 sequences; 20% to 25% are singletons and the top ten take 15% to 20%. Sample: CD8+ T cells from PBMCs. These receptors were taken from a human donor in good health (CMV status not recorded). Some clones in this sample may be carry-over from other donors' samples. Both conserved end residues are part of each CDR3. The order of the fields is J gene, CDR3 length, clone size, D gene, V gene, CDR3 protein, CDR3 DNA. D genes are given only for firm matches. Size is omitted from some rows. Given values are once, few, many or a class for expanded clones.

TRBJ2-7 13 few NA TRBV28 CASRFVSSYEQYF TGTGCCAGCAGGTTCGTAAGCTCCTACGAGCAGTACTTC
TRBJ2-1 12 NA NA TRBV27 CASRFQNNEQFF TGTGCCAGCAGATTCCAAAACAATGAGCAGTTCTTC
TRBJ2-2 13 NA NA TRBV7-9 CASSFERTGELFF TGTGCCAGCAGCTTCGAACGCACCGGGGAGCTGTTTTTT
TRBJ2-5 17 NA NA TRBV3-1 CASSQGEGSLFQETQYF TGTGCCAGCAGCCAAGGAGAAGGGAGTCTTTTTCAAGAGACCCAGTACTTC
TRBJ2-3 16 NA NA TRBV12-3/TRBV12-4 CASSGLDREGTDTQYF TGTGCCAGCAGTGGATTAGACAGGGAGGGCACAGATACGCAGTATTTT
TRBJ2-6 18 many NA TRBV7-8 CASSLRRDGLSGANVLTF TGTGCCAGCAGCTTAAGGCGGGACGGCCTTTCTGGGGCCAACGTCCTGACTTTC
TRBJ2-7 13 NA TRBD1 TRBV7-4 CASSYGTGVEGYF TGTGCCAGCAGCTACGGGACAGGGGTCGAGGGGTACTTC
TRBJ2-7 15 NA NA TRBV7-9 CASSLDGVRWYEQYF TGTGCCAGCAGCTTAGACGGTGTCCGGTGGTACGAGCAGTACTTC
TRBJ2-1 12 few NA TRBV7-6 CASSFLNNEQFF TGTGCCAGCAGCTTCCTGAACAATGAGCAGTTCTTC
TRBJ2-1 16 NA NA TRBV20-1 CSARGEILGATNEQFF TGCAGTGCTAGAGGGGAGATTTTGGGGGCGACAAATGAGCAGTTCTTC
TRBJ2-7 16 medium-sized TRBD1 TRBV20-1 CSALGQGVAISYEQYF TGCAGTGCCCTGGGACAGGGGGTCGCCATCTCCTACGAGCAGTACTTC
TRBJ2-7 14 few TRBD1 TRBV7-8 CASSATGGSYEQYF TGTGCCAGCAGCGCGACAGGGGGCTCCTACGAGCAGTACTTC
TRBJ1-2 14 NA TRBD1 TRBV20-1 CSAPGQGDYYGYTF TGCAGTGCTCCGGGACAGGGTGACTACTATGGCTACACCTTC
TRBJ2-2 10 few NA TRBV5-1 CASSTGELFF TGCGCCAGCAGCACTGGGGAGCTGTTTTTT
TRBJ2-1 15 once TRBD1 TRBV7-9 CASSFTDRANSEQFF TGTGCCAGCAGCTTCACGGACAGGGCCAACAGTGAGCAGTTCTTC
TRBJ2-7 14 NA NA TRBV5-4 CASSLPDRPYEQYF TGTGCCAGCAGCTTGCCGGACAGACCCTACGAGCAGTACTTC
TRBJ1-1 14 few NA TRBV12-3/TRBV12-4 CASSLWENVAEAFF TGTGCCAGCAGTTTGTGGGAGAACGTGGCTGAAGCTTTCTTT
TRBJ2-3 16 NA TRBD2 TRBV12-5 CASGNLSGGSTDTQYF TGTGCTAGTGGTAATCTAAGCGGGGGGAGCACAGATACGCAGTATTTT
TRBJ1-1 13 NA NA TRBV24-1 CATSDNLNTEAFF TGTGCCACCAGTGACAACCTGAACACTGAAGCTTTCTTT
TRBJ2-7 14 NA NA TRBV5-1 CASSLDLGGYEQYF TGCGCCAGCAGCTTGGATTTAGGGGGCTACGAGCAGTACTTC
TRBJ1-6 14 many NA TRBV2 CASSDDRRNSPLHF TGTGCCAGCAGTGATGACAGGAGGAATTCACCCCTCCACTTT
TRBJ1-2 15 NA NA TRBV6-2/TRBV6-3 CASSLVDGLNYGYTF TGTGCCAGCAGTTTGGTAGACGGCTTAAACTATGGCTACACCTTC
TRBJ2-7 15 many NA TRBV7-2 CASSPHWTIMNEQYF TGTGCCAGCAGCCCCCACTGGACAATTATGAACGAGCAGTACTTC
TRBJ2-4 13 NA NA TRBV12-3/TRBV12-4 CASSPSMRNIQYF TGTGCCAGCAGCCCTTCCATGAGAAACATTCAGTACTTC
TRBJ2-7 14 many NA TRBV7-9 CASSSGQPRVEQYF TGTGCCAGCAGCTCAGGACAGCCGAGGGTCGAGCAGTACTTC
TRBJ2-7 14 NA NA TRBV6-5 CASSYSSSSYEQYF TGTGCCAGCAGTTACTCGAGCAGCTCCTACGAGCAGTACTTC
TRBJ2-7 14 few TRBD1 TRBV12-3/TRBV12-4 CASRRTGDTYEQYF TGTGCCAGCAGACGGACAGGCGATACCTACGAGCAGTACTTC
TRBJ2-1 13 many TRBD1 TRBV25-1 CASSYRDRDEQFF TGTGCCAGCAGTTACCGGGACAGGGACGAGCAGTTCTTC
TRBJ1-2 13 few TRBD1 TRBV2 CASIRGTGEGYTF TGTGCCAGCATCAGAGGGACAGGGGAAGGCTACACCTTC
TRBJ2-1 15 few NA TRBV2 CASSDGDPQVYEQFF TGTGCCAGCAGTGATGGGGACCCCCAGGTCTATGAGCAGTTCTTC